A single sample is the source of the 30 T cell receptor beta chains below, sequenced in a study of patients and donors after allogeneic stem cell transplantation. TCRdb used MiXCR to reprocess the RT-PCR reads, holding one entry per CDR3 protein. The data show approximately 170,000 distinct CDR3 sequences, about a quarter seen once. Sequenced material: blood, either unsorted or a sorted T cell fraction (not recorded which). Every receptor here comes from a human donor who was either an allogeneic HSCT recipient or a stem cell or donor lymphocyte infusion donor (not recorded which). It is not recorded whose cells these are; they may come from a transplant donor.

The sample holds a few counts of this clonotype. The gene calls are TRBV4-1 and TRBJ2-3; 8 bases fit TRBD2. J lost 4 bases, V lost 1 base, and 7 bases had no gene match. Looked up from germline, CDR1 is MGHRA and CDR2 is YSYEKL. CDR3 length: 16 amino acids. The DNA of the CDR3 is TGCGCCAGCAGCCAAGGGGGGTCGGGGGGGCCAGATACGCAGTATTTT. Amino acids: CASSQGGSGGPDTQYF.

This clonotype has more than one count but fewer than ten. V gene TRBV4-1 combines with J gene TRBJ2-3; 9 nucleotides agree with TRBD2. There are 17 residues in the CDR3. The junction had 6 bases not matched to a gene; V was cut back by 0 bases and J by 2 bases. Germline CDR1 is MGHRA and CDR2 is YSYEKL. CDR3 sequence (DNA): TGCGCCAGCAGCCAAGATCCCAGCGGGGGGAACACAGATACGCAGTATTTT. Amino acids: CASSQDPSGGNTDTQYF.

Only a few counts were recorded for this clonotype. The chain is built from TRBV30 and TRBJ1-5; 8 positions match TRBD1. The length of the CDR3 is 18 residues. Trimming took 0 bases from V and 6 from J; bases not matched to a gene: 16. CDR1 and CDR2 (germline): GTSNPN, SVGIG (reference sequence). The CDR3 nucleotides are TGTGCCTGGAGTGTAGCCAAACGTTGGCAGGGGGCAGTTCAGCCCCAGCATTTT. Its protein product is CAWSVAKRWQGAVQPQHF.

This chain links TRBV5-1 with TRBJ2-3; TRBD2 agrees at 8 bases. The CDR3 is made up of 18 amino acids. J was trimmed by 1 base and V by 1 base; bases with no gene match: 11. Per the germline V gene, CDR1 is SGHRS and CDR2 is YFSETQ. The CDR3 DNA sequence: TGCGCCAGCAGCTTGCTCGAACTTTGGCGGGGGGGCACAGATACGCAGTATTTT. Protein: CASSLLELWRGGTDTQYF. The full variable domain, rest sourced from reference TRBV5-1 and TRBJ2-3, is KAGVTQTPRYLIKTRGQQVTLSCSPISGHRSVSWYQQTPGQGLQFLFEYFSETQRNKGNFPGRFSGRQFSNSRSEMNVSTLELGDSALYLCASSLLELWRGGTDTQYFGPGTRLTVL.

This clonotype has a handful of counts. The rearrangement uses TRBV12-3 or TRBV12-4 and TRBJ2-4; D is ambiguous. This CDR3 comprises 14 residues. V was shortened by 7 bases and J by 0 bases, with 10 bases between the two germline ends. The CDR3 region has the DNA TGTGCCAGCACCGAGGACCTAGCCAAAAACATTCAGTACTTC. This encodes CASTEDLAKNIQYF.

V usage is TRBV10-3 and J usage is TRBJ2-1, with 11 bases aligning to TRBD2. The CDR3 covers 13 residues. Germline V gene sequence: CDR1 ENHRY, CDR2 SYGVKD. CDR3 sequence (DNA): TGTGGAGCAGGGACTAGCGGTGAAAATGAGCAGTTCTTC. This translates into CGAGTSGENEQFF.

The CDR3 reads CASSQFEAGKTPEQFF. DNA for the CDR3: TGTGCCAGCAGCCAATTTGAAGCGGGGAAGACACCTGAGCAGTTCTTC. This sequence joins TRBV4-2 and TRBJ2-1; 7 positions agree with TRBD2. Unmatched junction bases numbered 13, after V lost 2 bases and J lost 9 bases. Germline V CDR1 and CDR2: LGHNA, YNFKEQ. CDR3 size: 16 residues.

This sequence joins TRBV12-3 or TRBV12-4 and TRBJ2-2; D not certain. Trimming shortened V by 3 bases and J by 6 bases, and 20 bases separated the two germline ends. The CDR3 length is 17 residues. As DNA, the CDR3 is TGTGCCAGCAGTTTTCTAGGCTGGGGTGCCGCGTCCGGGGAGCTGTTTTTT. The encoded protein is CASSFLGWGAASGELFF.

This clonotype was recorded once. The chain is built from TRBV3-2 and TRBJ2-3; the table gives TRBD1 as D, unverified against the DNA. TRBV3-2 is noted as a pseudogene. The CDR3 covers 16 residues. The CDR3 region is CASSQRTGQGSDTQYF. The CDR3 coding sequence is TGTGCCAGCAGCCAACGAACGGGACAGGGCTCAGATACGCAGTATTTT.

This chain uses TRBV7-6 with TRBJ2-5; D ambiguous. The CDR3 is made up of 13 amino acids. Germline V CDR1 and CDR2: SGHVS, FNYEAQ. V shed 3 bases and J shed 0 bases, with 5 bases lying between them. CDR3 region: CASSFRYQETQYF. CDR3 sequence (DNA): TGTGCCAGCAGCTTCCGGTACCAAGAGACCCAGTACTTC.

This clonotype turned up a few times. The chain couples TRBV20-1 to TRBJ2-2; D ambiguous. The CDR3 covers 11 residues. Germline assignment: CDR1 DFQATT and CDR2 SNEGSKA (reference sequence). The V end was cut by 6 bases, the J end by 5 bases, with 7 bases between. The CDR3 loop reads CSAQKTGELFF. CDR3 coding DNA: TGCAGTGCCCAGAAAACCGGGGAGCTGTTTTTT.

This clonotype was observed at least ten times. The junction does not match germline at one end; this may be a read error. This chain uses TRBV4-1 with TRBJ1-5, with D hard to call. The CDR3 extends over 13 amino acids. The germline V gene encodes CDR1 MGHRA and CDR2 YSYEKL. In DNA, the CDR3 is TGTGCCAGCAGTTTGCAGGGCAATCAGCCCCAGCATTTT. Translating gives CASSLQGNQPQHF.

This clonotype was counted only a few times. The chain has TRBV5-5 and TRBJ1-1; D possibly corresponds to TRBD1 (5 bases). The CDR3 loop spans 14 amino acids. The germline CDR1 and CDR2 sequences are SGHKS and YYEKEE (reference sequence). The V end lost 6 bases, the J end lost 1 base, and 13 bases lay between the germline ends. CDR3: CASTLDSWNTEAFF. DNA of the CDR3: TGTGCCAGCACCTTAGACAGTTGGAACACTGAAGCTTTCTTT.

The V gene is TRBV20-1, the J gene TRBJ2-2; no reliable D call. Germline V gene sequence: CDR1 DFQATT, CDR2 SNEGSKA (reference sequence). This CDR3 has 13 amino acids. Deletions cut 6 bases from V and 4 bases from J, with 12 bases between. CDR3 nucleotides: TGCAGTGCCATGATGACTTCCACCGGGGAGCTGTTTTTT. It encodes CSAMMTSTGELFF.

The V call is TRBV12-5, the J call TRBJ1-3, with D perhaps TRBD1 (5 bases). The V gene's germline CDR1 is LGHNT and CDR2 FRNRAP. The CDR3 sequence is 16 residues long. V dropped 6 bases and J dropped 2 bases, with 17 bases sitting between them. Here the CDR3 DNA reads TGTGCTAGTGGACGGCCCCGGGGGATTGCTGGAAACACCATATATTTT. It codes for CASGRPRGIAGNTIYF.

This clonotype was detected a few times. V is TRBV28 and J is TRBJ1-1; 7 bases fit TRBD1. Germline loops: CDR1 MDHEN, CDR2 SYDVKM. The CDR3 runs 17 residues. J was trimmed by 0 bases and V by 2 bases; bases with no gene match: 9. DNA of the CDR3: TGTGCCAGCAGTTTACCCCCGGACAGGAATATGAACACTGAAGCTTTCTTT. Translation: CASSLPPDRNMNTEAFF.

The chain combines TRBV7-6 with TRBJ1-5; D may be TRBD1 (6 bases). V lost 6 bases and J lost 4, with 10 bases in between. Germline V CDR1 and CDR2: SGHVS, FNYEAQ. The CDR3 runs to 13 residues. The CDR3 coding sequence is TGTGCCAGCAGAGCGGGGGCTAATCAGCCCCAGCATTTT. This gives the protein CASRAGANQPQHF.

This clonotype turned up a few times. The gene calls are TRBV5-5 and TRBJ1-4; no firm D call. The germline CDR1 and CDR2 sequences are SGHKS and YYEKEE (reference sequence). Trimming stripped 2 bases from V and 6 bases from J, with 14 bases between. The CDR3 runs to 15 residues. In DNA form, the CDR3 reads TGTGCCAGCAGCTTTCCTGGGGTGAATGATGAAAAACTGTTTTTT. Translating it yields CASSFPGVNDEKLFF.

In its sample, this clonotype was seen a few times. The genes are TRBV7-3 and TRBJ2-2; unclear D gene. In germline, CDR1 is SGHTA, CDR2 FQGTGA. V was cut by 0 bases and J by 4 bases, with 6 bases left in between. The CDR3 is 14 amino acids. CDR3 coding DNA: TGTGCCAGCAGCTTAACGTTCGGCACCGGGGAGCTGTTTTTT. It codes for CASSLTFGTGELFF. Looking up the rest from reference TRBV7-3 and TRBJ2-2 gives the full variable domain: GAGVSQTPSNKVTEKGKYVELRCDPISGHTALYWYRQSLGQGPEFLIYFQGTGAADDSGLPNDRFFAVRPEGSVSTLKIQRTERGDSAVYLCASSLTFGTGELFFGEGSRLTVL.

The genes are TRBV9 and TRBJ2-1, with 8 bases identical to TRBD2. V shed 3 bases, J shed 5 bases, and the junction held 7 bases outside the gene matches. Germline V gene sequence: CDR1 SGDLS, CDR2 YYNGEE. The CDR3 is made up of 15 amino acids. The CDR3 nucleotides read TGTGCCAGCAGCGGATCTGCGGGAGGTAACAATGAGCAGTTCTTC. This gives the protein CASSGSAGGNNEQFF.

The V and J genes are TRBV3-1 and TRBJ2-5; perhaps TRBD2 as D (6 bases). This CDR3 comprises 15 residues. Germline V CDR1 and CDR2: LGHDT, YNNKEL (reference sequence). V was shortened by 4 bases and J by 2 bases, with 14 bases between the two germline ends. In DNA, the CDR3 is TGTGCCAGCAGCCTTGGGGGGACCATTCAAGAGACCCAGTACTTC. Amino acid sequence: CASSLGGTIQETQYF.

The V call is TRBV20-1, the J call TRBJ2-1; TRBD2 matches 10 bases. The germline V gene has CDR1 DFQATT and CDR2 SNEGSKA (reference sequence). The CDR3 is 16 amino acids. V shed 6 bases and J 2 bases; nucleotides not matched to a gene: 10. CDR3 loop: CSAQSSGGNTYNEQFF. The DNA of the CDR3 is TGCAGTGCCCAGAGTAGCGGGGGGAACACCTACAATGAGCAGTTCTTC.

V gene TRBV2 combines with J gene TRBJ2-5, with a possible D match to TRBD2 (5 bases). The length of the CDR3 is 13 residues. Germline V gene data show CDR1 as SNHLY and CDR2 as FYNNEI. V gave up 5 bases and J gave up 5 bases, with 12 bases separating them. Here the CDR3 DNA reads TGTGCCAGCAGTTCGGACTTAAACGAGACCCAGTACTTC. This codes for CASSSDLNETQYF.

Ten or more counts support this clonotype. The chain joins TRBV6-5 to TRBJ1-6; possible D gene TRBD1, 5 bases. Germline CDR1 reads MNHEY; CDR2 reads SVGAGI. Trimming removed 1 base from V and 10 bases from J, with 14 bases in between. The CDR3 consists of 15 residues. CDR3 region: CASSYWGVKNSPLHF. The CDR3 DNA reads TGTGCCAGCAGTTACTGGGGGGTAAAGAACTCACCCCTCCACTTT.

This rearrangement joins TRBV4-1 to TRBJ1-3, with D maybe TRBD1 (6 bases). The CDR3 sequence is 16 residues long. With 3 bases removed from V and 1 base from J, the gap between germline ends came to 13 bases. Germline values: CDR1 MGHRA, CDR2 YSYEKL. The chain's CDR3 is CASSQAGQFSGNTIYF. In DNA form, the CDR3 reads TGCGCCAGCAGCCAGGCAGGACAGTTTTCTGGAAACACCATATATTTT.

This chain joins TRBV4-3 and TRBJ2-3, with TRBD2 identical over 11 bases. V shed 3 bases and J 5 bases; nucleotides not matched to a gene: 4. The CDR3 is 15 amino acids. Germline V gives CDR1 LGHNA, CDR2 YSLEER. In DNA, the CDR3 is TGCGCCAGCAGCCAGACTAGCGGGATGGGAGATACGCAGTATTTT. This encodes CASSQTSGMGDTQYF.

In this sample, this clonotype turned up a few times. The J gene is TRBJ1-2, the V gene TRBV7-2; 8 nucleotides match TRBD1. The CDR3 contains 15 residues. Germline V lookup: CDR1 SGHTA, CDR2 FQGNSA. V trimming: 4 bases; J trimming: 4 bases; junction bases outside the gene matches: 8. CDR3 in amino acids: CASSSGQGISYGYTF. CDR3 DNA: TGTGCCAGCAGCTCAGGACAGGGAATTTCCTATGGCTACACCTTC.

The CDR3 coding sequence is TGTGCCAGCAGTTATGATGGGGGATTGAACACTGAAGCTTTCTTT. As protein: CASSYDGGLNTEAFF. The J gene is TRBJ1-1, the V gene TRBV6-5, with TRBD1 as a possible D gene (5 bases). Trimming left V 3 bases short and J 0 bases short, with 11 bases between. Looked up from germline, CDR1 is MNHEY and CDR2 is SVGAGI. The CDR3 consists of 15 residues.

This clonotype was seen more than once but under ten times. The V gene is TRBV9, the J gene TRBJ2-3, with D perhaps TRBD1 or TRBD2 (5 bases each). Trimming removed 0 bases from V and 4 bases from J, with 6 bases in between. From germline, CDR1 is SGDLS and CDR2 YYNGEE. CDR3 length: 13 residues. CDR3 sequence (DNA): TGTGCCAGCAGCGTAGCGGGACCAGATACGCAGTATTTT. As protein: CASSVAGPDTQYF.

This clonotype showed up just a few times. The rearrangement links TRBV11-1 to TRBJ1-1, with 7 bases that match TRBD1. Losses at the gene ends were 5 bases for V and 0 bases for J; bases not matched to a gene: 15. This CDR3 spans 18 amino acids. Looked up from germline, CDR1 is SGHAT and CDR2 is FQDESV (reference sequence). The CDR3 DNA reads as TGTGCCAGCAGCGATCGACAGGGTAGAGGAGGGATGAACACTGAAGCTTTCTTT. It specifies CASSDRQGRGGMNTEAFF.